Listed below are T cell receptor beta chains from one sample, sequenced in a study of T cells after posttransplantation cyclophosphamide. TCRdb's copy holds only in-frame clones and misses some; the assay was immunoSEQ multiplex PCR. The data contain approximately 30,000 clones, approximately 90% of them singletons. The sequencing input was PBMCs. The receptors were sampled from a man in his fifties. Both conserved end residues are trimmed from each CDR3. Fields, in order: V gene, J gene, CDR3 protein.

TRBV19	TRBJ1-4	ASSIAQGEKLF
TRBV7-2	TRBJ2-1	ASSPFRSGSPYNEQF
TRBV11-3	TRBJ2-5	ASGSPGVQETQY
TRBV5-6	TRBJ2-1	ASSPERGARGEQF
TRBV28	TRBJ1-4	ASSTAGLSNEKLF
TRBV7-2	TRBJ1-2	ASSLAPDRGYT
TRBV19	TRBJ2-7	ASSTRDRSYEQY
TRBV6-1	TRBJ1-2	ASRTTGEAGYGYT
TRBV5-6	TRBJ2-3	ASSPTGTGVLDTQY
TRBV5-7	TRBJ2-7	ASGLAGLEQY
TRBV10-3	TRBJ2-7	AIRRGQEQY
TRBV5-1	TRBJ2-4	ASSLGGQENIQY
TRBV5-5	TRBJ1-3	ASSLEGWQVGNTIY
TRBV7-2	TRBJ2-7	ASTLRGLAGYEQY
TRBV7-8	TRBJ1-4	ASSQTGQGREKLF
TRBV19	TRBJ1-1	ASRAVGDTEAF
TRBV7-3	TRBJ2-5	ASSPTGLQETQY
TRBV5-1	TRBJ2-2	ASSLTSPNTGELF
TRBV29-1	TRBJ1-4	SVLVQGNEKLF
TRBV4-3	TRBJ2-3	ASSLTGQRTDTQY
TRBV9	TRBJ2-1	ASSVSGRAEIANEQF
TRBV5-4	TRBJ2-1	ASSLALSGGNDNEQF
TRBV5-8	TRBJ1-2	ASSYSARGYT
TRBV28	TRBJ2-4	ASSPNLEYKNIQY
TRBV28	TRBJ2-2	ASSFLSDLSGELF
TRBV7-8	TRBJ2-6	ASSLSEASGANVLT